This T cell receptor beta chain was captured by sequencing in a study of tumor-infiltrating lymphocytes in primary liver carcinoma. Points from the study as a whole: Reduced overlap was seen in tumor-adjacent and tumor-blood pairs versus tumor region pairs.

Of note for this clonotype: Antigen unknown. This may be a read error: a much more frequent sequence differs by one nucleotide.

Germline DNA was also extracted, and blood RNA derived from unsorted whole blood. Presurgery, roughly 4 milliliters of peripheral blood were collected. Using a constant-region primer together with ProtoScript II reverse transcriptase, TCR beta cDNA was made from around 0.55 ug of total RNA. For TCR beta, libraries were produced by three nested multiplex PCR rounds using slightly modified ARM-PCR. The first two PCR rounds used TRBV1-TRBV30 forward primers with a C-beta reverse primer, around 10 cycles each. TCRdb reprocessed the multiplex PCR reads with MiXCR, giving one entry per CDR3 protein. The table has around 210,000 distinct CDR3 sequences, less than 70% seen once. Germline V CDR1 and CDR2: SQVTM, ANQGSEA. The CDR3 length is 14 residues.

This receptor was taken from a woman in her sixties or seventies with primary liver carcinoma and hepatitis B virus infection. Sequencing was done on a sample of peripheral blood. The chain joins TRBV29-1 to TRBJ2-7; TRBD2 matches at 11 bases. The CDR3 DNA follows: TGCAGCGTTGATTTAGCGGGAGGGCCGAAAGAGCAGCACTTC. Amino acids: CSVDLAGGPKEQHF.